This T cell receptor (beta chain) was found in a study of T cell responses to AZD1222 COVID-19 vaccine. Whole-study findings and limits: Repertoires were obtained solely post-peak T cell response. Of the AZD1222 recipients, only six were seropositive at baseline. Donor demographics were predominantly white British with a female majority; clonal diversity may be underestimated.

CDR3 length equals 15 residues. Germline CDR1 reads SGHAT; CDR2 reads FQNNGV. With 5 bases clipped from V and 6 bases from J, the junction kept 9 bases outside the gene matches. Concerning this clone itself: Its antigen is undetermined.

The data were produced by immunoSEQ multiplex PCR, yet TCRdb's version contains in-frame clones alone and is incomplete. The data show around 180,000 clones, roughly 92% seen once. This TCR was sampled from an adult in good health. This chain uses TRBV11-2 with TRBJ2-1; 8 bases agree with TRBD2. This sample comprised peripheral blood, obtained on day 0 of AZD1222 vaccination. Here the CDR3 reads CASSRSGGHSNEQFF. CDR3 DNA sequence: TGTGCCAGCAGCCGAAGCGGGGGCCATTCCAATGAGCAGTTCTTC.